The following is a T cell receptor (beta chain) sequence with its context. Sequencing was performed with immunoSEQ multiplex PCR; in TCRdb, only in-frame clones are kept and a portion is missing. This table holds 490,000 or so clones, roughly 85% found once. This sample is part of a study of shared clonotypes between healthy human individuals. V dropped 5 bases and J dropped 1 base, with 8 bases sitting between them. CDR1 and CDR2 from the germline V gene are SGHAT and FQNNGV. The length of the CDR3 is 13 residues. This chain joins TRBV11-2 and TRBJ2-5; D unresolved. The sample was PBMCs. This receptor was taken from a woman aged 40 to 55 in good health. Some clones in this sample may be carry-over from other donors' samples. CDR3 DNA sequence: TGTGCCAGCAGCCGACACCGCCAAGAGACCCAGTACTTC. It is translated as CASSRHRQETQYF.